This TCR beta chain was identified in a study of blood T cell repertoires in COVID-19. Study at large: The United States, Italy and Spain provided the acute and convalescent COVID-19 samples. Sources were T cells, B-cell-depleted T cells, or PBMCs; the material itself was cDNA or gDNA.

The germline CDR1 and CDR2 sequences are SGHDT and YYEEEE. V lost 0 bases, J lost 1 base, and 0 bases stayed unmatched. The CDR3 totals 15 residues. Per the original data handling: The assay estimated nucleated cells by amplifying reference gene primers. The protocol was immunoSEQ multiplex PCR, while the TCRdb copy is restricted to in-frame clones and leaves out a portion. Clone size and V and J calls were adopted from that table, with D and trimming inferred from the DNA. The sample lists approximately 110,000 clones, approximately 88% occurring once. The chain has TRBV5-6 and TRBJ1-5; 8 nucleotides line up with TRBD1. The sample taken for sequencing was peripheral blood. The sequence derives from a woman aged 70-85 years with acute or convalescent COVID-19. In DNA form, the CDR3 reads TGTGCCAGCAGCTTGGACAGGGGGAGCAATCAGCCCCAGCATTTT. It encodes CASSLDRGSNQPQHF. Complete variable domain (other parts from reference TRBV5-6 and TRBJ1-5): DAGVTQSPTHLIKTRGQQVTLRCSPKSGHDTVSWYQQALGQGPQFIFQYYEEEERQRGNFPDRFSGHQFPNYSSELNVNALLLGDSALYLCASSLDRGSNQPQHFGDGTRLSIL.